These 10 T cell receptor beta chains were sequenced from one sample in a study of blood T cells in healthy people across ages. The use of a sample-barcoded 5' primer and a J-beta primer mix characterized a second PCR of roughly 6 to 11 cycles. TCRdb ran MiXCR on the 5' RACE reads and lists one entry per CDR3 protein. In the table there are approximately 800,000 distinct CDR3 sequences, roughly 40% of which are singletons. Sequencing was carried out using blood. The receptors derive from a man aged 18 to 30 in good health.

The rearrangement joins TRBV28 to TRBJ2-7; D uncertain. The ends were cut back, 5 bases at V and 3 bases at J, with 8 bases in the middle. CDR3 size: 12 residues. CDR1 is MDHEN, CDR2 SYDVKM, per germline. Here the CDR3 reads CASSPSIYEQYF. In DNA form, the CDR3 reads TGTGCCAGCAGTCCGTCAATCTACGAGCAGTACTTC. The full variable domain, in which reference TRBV28 and TRBJ2-7 provide the parts outside the CDR3, is DVKVTQSSRYLVKRTGEKVFLECVQDMDHENMFWYRQDPGLGLRLIYFSYDVKMKEKGDIPEGYSVSREKKERFSLILESASTNQTSMYLCASSPSIYEQYFGPGTRLTVT.

The chain employs TRBV6-5 and TRBJ2-7; D remains unclear. The germline V gene encodes CDR1 MNHEY and CDR2 SVGAGI. Trimming stripped 5 bases from V and 2 bases from J, with 13 bases between. CDR3 length: 14 amino acids. CDR3 coding DNA: TGTGCCAGCAGTGCGACCCTCACCACCTACGAGCAGTACTTC. This translates into CASSATLTTYEQYF.

V and J are TRBV18 and TRBJ2-7, with D uncertain. The CDR3 is 14 residues long. Germline V gene lookup returns CDR1 KGHSH and CDR2 LQKENI. Trimming removed 4 bases from V and 2 bases from J, with 12 bases in between. The CDR3: CASSLDLRTYEQYF. The CDR3, as DNA: TGTGCCAGCTCACTTGATTTGCGGACCTACGAGCAGTACTTC.

The rearrangement joins TRBV15 to TRBJ1-5; 8 nucleotides match TRBD1. The CDR3 covers 15 residues. In germline, CDR1 is LNHNV, CDR2 YYDKDF (reference sequence). With V trimmed by 3 bases and J by 3 bases, 4 bases remained unmatched. The CDR3 coding sequence is TGTGCCACCAGCAGCCGACAGGGGTACAATCAGCCCCAGCATTTT. Its protein is CATSSRQGYNQPQHF.

This clonotype was observed a few times. The rearrangement uses TRBV12-3 or TRBV12-4 and TRBJ1-1, with 8 bases aligning to TRBD1. This CDR3 spans 15 amino acids. Trimming cost V 8 bases and J 6 bases; bases outside gene matches: 14. The CDR3 DNA reads as TGTGCCAGCTCCCTGAGCCCGACAGGGGCGGCTGAAGCTTTCTTT. It is translated as CASSLSPTGAAEAFF.

This clonotype was seen only a few times. The chain has TRBV20-1 and TRBJ1-1, with TRBD1 identical over 8 bases. V shed 5 bases, J shed 8 bases, and the junction held 7 bases outside the gene matches. CDR3 length: 12 amino acids. CDR1 is DFQATT, CDR2 SNEGSKA, per germline (reference sequence). CDR3 amino acids: CSAARTGSEAFF. Here the CDR3 DNA reads TGCAGTGCTGCCCGGACAGGGTCCGAAGCTTTCTTT.

This chain joins TRBV6-2 or TRBV6-3 and TRBJ2-7; D is possibly TRBD1 (6 bases). V lost 6 bases and J lost 3, with 24 bases in between. Germline V gene lookup returns CDR1 MNHEY and CDR2 SVGEGT. The CDR3 loop spans 17 amino acids. The CDR3 DNA follows: TGTGCCAGCAGCTATAAAAGACAGGTGGGGGCGGTCTACGAGCAGTACTTC. It encodes CASSYKRQVGAVYEQYF.

This clonotype was detected a few times. The chain combines TRBV5-1 with TRBJ2-1; no definite D call. CDR1 SGHRS and CDR2 YFSETQ come from the germline V gene. This CDR3 contains 13 residues. V was shortened by 4 bases and J by 8 bases, with 13 bases between the two germline ends. In DNA, the CDR3 is TGCGCCAGCAGCCCCGGTTGGGGTGATGAGCAGTTCTTC. It encodes CASSPGWGDEQFF.

The chain links TRBV7-3 to TRBJ2-3; the match to TRBD2 covers 7 bases. CDR3 length equals 15 residues. V lost 3 bases to trimming and J lost 2 bases; unmatched junction nucleotides: 5. Germline CDR1 and CDR2: SGHTA and FQGTGA. The CDR3 loop reads CASSFAGENTDTQYF. In DNA, the CDR3 is TGTGCCAGCAGCTTTGCGGGGGAGAACACAGATACGCAGTATTTT.

This clonotype has just a few counts. The CDR3 DNA follows: TGTGCCAGCACCCCAAGCGGGGGGACGGGAGATACGCAGTATTTT. Translating gives CASTPSGGTGDTQYF. The chain links TRBV12-3 or TRBV12-4 to TRBJ2-3; 9 bases are shared with TRBD2. Trimming took 7 bases from V and 5 from J; bases not matched to a gene: 10. The CDR3 loop spans 15 amino acids.